The T cell receptor (beta chain) under discussion was sequenced for a study of blood T cell repertoires in COVID-19. The overall study: Specimens from acute and convalescent COVID-19 originated in the United States, Italy and Spain. Sources were T cells, B-cell-depleted T cells, or PBMCs; the material itself was cDNA or gDNA.

The authors' processing: Estimation of nucleated cell counts relied on the amplification of reference gene primers. Libraries were prepared by immunoSEQ multiplex PCR; TCRdb keeps only in-frame clonotypes and omits some of them. That table supplies the V and J calls and clone size; D and trimming were determined from the DNA. The sample shows 35,000 to 45,000 clones, more than 70% of them seen only once. Sample: peripheral blood. The TCR was taken from a man aged 70-80 years with acute or convalescent COVID-19.

This CDR3 is CASSKRSRTSESWEQFF. The CDR3 nucleotides are TGTGCCAGCAGCAAAAGGAGTAGGACTAGCGAGTCCTGGGAGCAGTTCTTC. This chain connects TRBV21-1 to TRBJ2-1; the table's D call TRBD2 went unverified against the DNA. TRBV21-1 has pseudogene status. CDR3 length: 17 residues.